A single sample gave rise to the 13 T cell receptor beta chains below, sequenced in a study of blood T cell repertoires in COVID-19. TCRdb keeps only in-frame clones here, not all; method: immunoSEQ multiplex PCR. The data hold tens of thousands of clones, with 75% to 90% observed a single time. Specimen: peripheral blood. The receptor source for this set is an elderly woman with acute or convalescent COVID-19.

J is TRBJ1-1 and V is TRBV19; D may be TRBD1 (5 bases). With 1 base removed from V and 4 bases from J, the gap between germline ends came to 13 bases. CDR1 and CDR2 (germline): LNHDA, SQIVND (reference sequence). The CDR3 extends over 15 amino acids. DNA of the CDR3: TGTGCCAGTAGTATAGTCCCGGGGGGATTCACTGAAGCTTTCTTT. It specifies CASSIVPGGFTEAFF.

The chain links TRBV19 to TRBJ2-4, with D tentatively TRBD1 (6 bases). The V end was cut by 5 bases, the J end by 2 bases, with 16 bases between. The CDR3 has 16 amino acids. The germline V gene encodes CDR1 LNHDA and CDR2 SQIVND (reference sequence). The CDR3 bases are TGTGCCAGTAGTTGGGCAGGGGCAGTTCCCAAAAACATTCAGTACTTC. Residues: CASSWAGAVPKNIQYF.

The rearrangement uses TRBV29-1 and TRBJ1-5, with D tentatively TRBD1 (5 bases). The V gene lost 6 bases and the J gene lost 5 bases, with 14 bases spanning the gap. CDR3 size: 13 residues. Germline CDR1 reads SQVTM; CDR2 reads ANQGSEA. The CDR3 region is CSVRAGTYQPQHF. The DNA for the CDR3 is TGCAGCGTACGGGCAGGGACTTATCAGCCCCAGCATTTT.

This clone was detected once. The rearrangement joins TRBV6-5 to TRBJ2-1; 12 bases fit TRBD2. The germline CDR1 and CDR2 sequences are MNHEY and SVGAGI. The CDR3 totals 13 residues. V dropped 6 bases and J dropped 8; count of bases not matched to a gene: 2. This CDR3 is CASRLAGGHEQFF. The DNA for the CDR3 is TGTGCCAGCAGGCTAGCGGGAGGGCATGAGCAGTTCTTC.

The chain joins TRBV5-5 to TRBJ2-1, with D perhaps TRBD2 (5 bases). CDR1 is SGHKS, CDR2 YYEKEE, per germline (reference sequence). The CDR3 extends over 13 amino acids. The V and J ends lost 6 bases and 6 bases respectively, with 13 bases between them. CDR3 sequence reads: CASTPPGSNEQFF. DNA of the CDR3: TGTGCCAGCACCCCACCGGGGAGCAATGAGCAGTTCTTC.

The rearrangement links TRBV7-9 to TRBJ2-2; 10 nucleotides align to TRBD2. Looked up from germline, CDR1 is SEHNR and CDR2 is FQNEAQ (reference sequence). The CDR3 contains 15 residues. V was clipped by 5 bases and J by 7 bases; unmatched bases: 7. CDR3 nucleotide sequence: TGTGCCAGCAGCCTCGGGACTAGCGATCACGGGGAGCTGTTTTTT. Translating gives CASSLGTSDHGELFF.

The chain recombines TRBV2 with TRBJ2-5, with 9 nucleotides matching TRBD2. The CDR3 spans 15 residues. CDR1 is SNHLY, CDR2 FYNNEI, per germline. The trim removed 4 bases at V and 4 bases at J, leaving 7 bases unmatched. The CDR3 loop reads CASSAGLAGLETQYF. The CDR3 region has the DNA TGTGCCAGCAGTGCTGGGCTAGCGGGGCTAGAGACCCAGTACTTC.

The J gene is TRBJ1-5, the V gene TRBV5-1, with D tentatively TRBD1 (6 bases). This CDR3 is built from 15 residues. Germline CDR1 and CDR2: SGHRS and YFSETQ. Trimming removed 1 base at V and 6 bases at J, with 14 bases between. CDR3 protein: CASSLRGTYSQPQHF. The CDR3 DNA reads TGCGCCAGCAGCTTGAGGGGGACGTACTCTCAGCCCCAGCATTTT.

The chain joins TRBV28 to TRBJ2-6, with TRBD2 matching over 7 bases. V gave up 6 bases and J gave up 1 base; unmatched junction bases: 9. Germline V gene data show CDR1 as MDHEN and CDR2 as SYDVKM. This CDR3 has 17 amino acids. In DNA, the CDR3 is TGTGCCAGCAGCGGGGAGGGAGGACGGTCTGGGGCCAACGTCCTGACTTTC. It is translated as CASSGEGGRSGANVLTF. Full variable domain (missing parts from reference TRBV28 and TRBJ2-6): DVKVTQSSRYLVKRTGEKVFLECVQDMDHENMFWYRQDPGLGLRLIYFSYDVKMKEKGDIPEGYSVSREKKERFSLILESASTNQTSMYLCASSGEGGRSGANVLTFGAGSRLTVL.

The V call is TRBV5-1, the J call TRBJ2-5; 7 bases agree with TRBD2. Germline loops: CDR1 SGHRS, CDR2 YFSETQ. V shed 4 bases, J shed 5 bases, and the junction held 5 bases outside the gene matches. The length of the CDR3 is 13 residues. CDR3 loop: CASSPWEGETQYF. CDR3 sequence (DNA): TGCGCCAGCAGCCCTTGGGAGGGGGAGACCCAGTACTTC.

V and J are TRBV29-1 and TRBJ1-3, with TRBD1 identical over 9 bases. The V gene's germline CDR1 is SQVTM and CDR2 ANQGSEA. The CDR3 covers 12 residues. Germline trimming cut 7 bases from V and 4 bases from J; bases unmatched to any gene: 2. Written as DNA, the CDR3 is TGCAGCGGGGGACAGGGAGGAAACACCATATATTTT. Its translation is CSGGQGGNTIYF.

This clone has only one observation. The CDR3 DNA follows: TGTGCCAGTAATCAACCTTGGACACCTAATCAGCCCCAGCATTTT. Translation gives CASNQPWTPNQPQHF. V usage is TRBV19 and J usage is TRBJ1-5; maybe TRBD1 (5 bases). Per the germline V gene, CDR1 is LNHDA and CDR2 is SQIVND (reference sequence). V gave up 7 bases and J gave up 4 bases, with 17 bases separating them. CDR3 length: 15 residues.

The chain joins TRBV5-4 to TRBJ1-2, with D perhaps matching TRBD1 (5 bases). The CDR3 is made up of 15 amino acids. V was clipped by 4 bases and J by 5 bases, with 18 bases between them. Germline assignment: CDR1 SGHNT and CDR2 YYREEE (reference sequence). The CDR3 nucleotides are TGTGCCAGCAGCAAACCGGGGGACGGAAGTTATGGCTACACCTTC. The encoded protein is CASSKPGDGSYGYTF.